This record concerns one T cell receptor (beta chain) sequence. Its antigen is undetermined. These data originate in a study of OX40 agonist ivuxolimab in advanced cancers. The overall study: Eligibility rules accepted prior anti-PD-1, anti-PD-L1 or anti-CTLA-4 therapy, and around 43% had some.

Germline assignment: CDR1 LNHDA and CDR2 SQIVND (reference sequence). V was shortened by 5 bases and J by 0 bases, with 14 bases between the two germline ends. The CDR3 extends over 15 amino acids. Study conclusions and caveats: Relative to CD4+, CD8+ T cells held more expanded clones on average. Clonal expansion was seen in CD4+ and CD8+ blood T cells by week 6 at 0.1 to 3.0 mg/kg. Still undetermined is the antigen specificity of the expanded peripheral T cells.

Measured with immunoSEQ multiplex PCR; TCRdb has only the in-frame clones, and not every one. The data show several thousand clones, approximately 80% seen once. The gene calls are TRBV19 and TRBJ2-7; the D gene is possibly TRBD2 (6 bases). The sample consisted of CD4+ or CD8+ T cells sorted from blood, taken in a trial of the OX40 agonist ivuxolimab. This receptor was taken from an adult with an advanced solid tumor such as melanoma, head and neck, liver or kidney cancer. CDR3 in amino acids: CASSWTTLSSYEQYF. The CDR3 DNA reads as TGTGCCAGTAGTTGGACTACCCTTAGCTCCTACGAGCAGTACTTC.